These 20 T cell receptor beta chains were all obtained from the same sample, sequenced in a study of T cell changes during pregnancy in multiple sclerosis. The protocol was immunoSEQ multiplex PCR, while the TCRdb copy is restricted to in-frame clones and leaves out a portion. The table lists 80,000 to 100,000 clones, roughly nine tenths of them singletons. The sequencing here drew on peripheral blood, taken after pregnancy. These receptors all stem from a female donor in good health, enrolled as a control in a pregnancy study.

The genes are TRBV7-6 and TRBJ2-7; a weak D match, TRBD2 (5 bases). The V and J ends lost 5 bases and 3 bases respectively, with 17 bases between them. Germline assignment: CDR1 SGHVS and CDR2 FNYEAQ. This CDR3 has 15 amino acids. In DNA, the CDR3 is TGTGCCAGCAGCCCCACCAGTTCGGGGTACTACGAGCAGTACTTC. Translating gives CASSPTSSGYYEQYF.

CDR3 DNA: TGTGCCAGCAGCCGCGGCGGTGAAAAACTGTTTTTT. It codes for CASSRGGEKLFF. The J gene is TRBJ1-4, the V gene TRBV27; D not certain. CDR1 and CDR2 (germline): MNHEY, SMNVEV (reference sequence). V dropped 6 bases and J dropped 7 bases, with 9 bases sitting between them. The CDR3 length is 12 residues.

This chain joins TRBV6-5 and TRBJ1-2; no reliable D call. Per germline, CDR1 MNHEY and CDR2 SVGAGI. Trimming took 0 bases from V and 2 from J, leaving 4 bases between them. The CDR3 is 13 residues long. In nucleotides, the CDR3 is TGTGCCAGCAGTTACTCAGAGAACTATGGCTACACCTTC. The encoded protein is CASSYSENYGYTF.

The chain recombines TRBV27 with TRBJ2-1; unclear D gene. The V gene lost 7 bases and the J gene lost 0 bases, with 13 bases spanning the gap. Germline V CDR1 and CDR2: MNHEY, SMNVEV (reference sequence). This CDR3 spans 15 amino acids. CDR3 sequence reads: CASTPRSSSYNEQFF. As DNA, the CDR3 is TGTGCCAGCACCCCTCGGTCGAGCTCCTACAATGAGCAGTTCTTC.

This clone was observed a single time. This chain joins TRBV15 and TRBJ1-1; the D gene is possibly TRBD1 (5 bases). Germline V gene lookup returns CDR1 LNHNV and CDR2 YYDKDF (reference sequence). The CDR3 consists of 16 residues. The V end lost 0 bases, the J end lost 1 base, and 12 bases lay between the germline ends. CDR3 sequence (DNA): TGTGCCACCAGCAGAGAACAGACAGAAGCGAACACTGAAGCTTTCTTT. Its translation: CATSREQTEANTEAFF.

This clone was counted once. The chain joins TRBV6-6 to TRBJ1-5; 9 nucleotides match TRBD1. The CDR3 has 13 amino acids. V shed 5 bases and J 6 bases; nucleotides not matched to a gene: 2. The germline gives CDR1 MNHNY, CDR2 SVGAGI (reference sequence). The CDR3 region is CASSPTGGQPQHF. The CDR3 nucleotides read TGTGCCAGCAGTCCGACAGGGGGTCAGCCCCAGCATTTT.

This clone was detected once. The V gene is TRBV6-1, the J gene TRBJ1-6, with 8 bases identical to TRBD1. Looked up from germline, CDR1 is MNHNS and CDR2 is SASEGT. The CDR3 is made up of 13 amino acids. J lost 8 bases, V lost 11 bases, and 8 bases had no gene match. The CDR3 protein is CASRTGSDSPLHF. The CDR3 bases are TGTGCCTCCCGGACAGGGTCGGATTCACCCCTCCACTTT.

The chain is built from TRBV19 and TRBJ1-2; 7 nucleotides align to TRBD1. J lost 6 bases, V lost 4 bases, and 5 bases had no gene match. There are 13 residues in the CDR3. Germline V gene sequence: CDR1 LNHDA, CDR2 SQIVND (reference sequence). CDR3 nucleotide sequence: TGTGCCAGTAGTAACACAGGGGAGGATGGCTACACCTTC. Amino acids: CASSNTGEDGYTF. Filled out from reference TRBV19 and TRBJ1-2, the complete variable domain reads DGGITQSPKYLFRKEGQNVTLSCEQNLNHDAMYWYRQDPGQGLRLIYYSQIVNDFQKGDIAEGYSVSREKKESFPLTVTSAQKNPTAFYLCASSNTGEDGYTFGSGTRLTVV.

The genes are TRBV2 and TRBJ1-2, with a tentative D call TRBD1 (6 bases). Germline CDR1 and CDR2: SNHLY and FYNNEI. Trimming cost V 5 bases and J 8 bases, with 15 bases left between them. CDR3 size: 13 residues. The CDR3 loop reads CASSITGPRGYTF. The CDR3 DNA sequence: TGTGCCAGCAGTATCACAGGGCCGAGGGGCTACACCTTC.

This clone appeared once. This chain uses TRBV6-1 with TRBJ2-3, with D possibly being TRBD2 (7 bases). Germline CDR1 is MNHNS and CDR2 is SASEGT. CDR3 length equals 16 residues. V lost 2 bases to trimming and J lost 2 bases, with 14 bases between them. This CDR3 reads CASSELAGALTDTQYF. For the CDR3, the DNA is TGTGCCAGCAGTGAATTGGCGGGGGCTCTCACAGATACGCAGTATTTT.

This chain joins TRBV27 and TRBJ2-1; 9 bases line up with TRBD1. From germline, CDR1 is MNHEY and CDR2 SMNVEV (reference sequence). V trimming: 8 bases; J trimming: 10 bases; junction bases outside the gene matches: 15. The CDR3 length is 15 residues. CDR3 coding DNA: TGTGCCAGCTTCCGTCCGGGACAGGGCTCCTCAGAGCAGTTCTTC. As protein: CASFRPGQGSSEQFF.

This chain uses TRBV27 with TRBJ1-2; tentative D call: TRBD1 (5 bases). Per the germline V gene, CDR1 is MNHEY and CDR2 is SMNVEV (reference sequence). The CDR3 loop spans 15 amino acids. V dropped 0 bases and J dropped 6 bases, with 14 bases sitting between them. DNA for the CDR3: TGTGCCAGCAGTTTATCCGCAGGGTTCAGGAATGGCTACACCTTC. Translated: CASSLSAGFRNGYTF.

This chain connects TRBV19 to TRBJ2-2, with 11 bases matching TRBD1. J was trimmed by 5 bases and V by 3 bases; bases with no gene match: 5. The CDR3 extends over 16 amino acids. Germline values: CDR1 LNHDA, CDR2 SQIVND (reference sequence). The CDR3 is CASSIFGTGGTGELFF. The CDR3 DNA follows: TGTGCCAGTAGTATCTTCGGGACAGGGGGAACCGGGGAGCTGTTTTTT. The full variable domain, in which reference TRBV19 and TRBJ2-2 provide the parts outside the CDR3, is DGGITQSPKYLFRKEGQNVTLSCEQNLNHDAMYWYRQDPGQGLRLIYYSQIVNDFQKGDIAEGYSVSREKKESFPLTVTSAQKNPTAFYLCASSIFGTGGTGELFFGEGSRLTVL.

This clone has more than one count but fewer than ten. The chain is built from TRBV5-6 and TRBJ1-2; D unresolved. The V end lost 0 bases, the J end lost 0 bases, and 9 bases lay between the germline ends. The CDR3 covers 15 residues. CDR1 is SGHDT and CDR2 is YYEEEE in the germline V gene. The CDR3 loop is CASSLVAVTNYGYTF. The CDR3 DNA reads TGTGCCAGCAGCTTGGTCGCAGTAACTAACTATGGCTACACCTTC.

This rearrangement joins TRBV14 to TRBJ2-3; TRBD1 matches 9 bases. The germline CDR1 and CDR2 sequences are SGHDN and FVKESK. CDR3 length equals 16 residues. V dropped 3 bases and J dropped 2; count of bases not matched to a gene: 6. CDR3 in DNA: TGTGCCAGCAGCCATGTCGACAGGGGGAACACAGATACGCAGTATTTT. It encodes CASSHVDRGNTDTQYF. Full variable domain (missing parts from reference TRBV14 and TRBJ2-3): EAGVTQFPSHSVIEKGQTVTLRCDPISGHDNLYWYRRVMGKEIKFLLHFVKESKQDESGMPNNRFLAERTGGTYSTLKVQPAELEDSGVYFCASSHVDRGNTDTQYFGPGTRLTVL.

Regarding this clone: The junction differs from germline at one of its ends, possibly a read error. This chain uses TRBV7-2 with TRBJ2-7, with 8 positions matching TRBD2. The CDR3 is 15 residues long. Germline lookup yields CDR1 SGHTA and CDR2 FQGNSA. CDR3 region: CASSLDGGDYYEQYF. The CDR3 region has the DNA TGTGCCAGCAGTTTAGACGGGGGGGATTACTACGAGCAGTACTTC.

CDR3 residues: CASSLAGTATDTQYF. CDR3 nucleotides: TGTGCCAGCAGCTTGGCCGGGACAGCCACAGATACGCAGTATTTT. V and J are TRBV5-4 and TRBJ2-3, with 7 bases lining up with TRBD1. Trimming took 0 bases from V and 2 from J; bases not matched to a gene: 3. CDR3 size: 15 residues. Germline V gives CDR1 SGHNT, CDR2 YYREEE (reference sequence).

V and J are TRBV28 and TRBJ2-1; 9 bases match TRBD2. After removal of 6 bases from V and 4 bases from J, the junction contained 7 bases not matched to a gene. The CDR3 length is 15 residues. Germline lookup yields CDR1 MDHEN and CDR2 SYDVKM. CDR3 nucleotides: TGTGCCAGCAGGCGCGGGGGGGGAGTATACAATGAGCAGTTCTTC. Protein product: CASRRGGGVYNEQFF.

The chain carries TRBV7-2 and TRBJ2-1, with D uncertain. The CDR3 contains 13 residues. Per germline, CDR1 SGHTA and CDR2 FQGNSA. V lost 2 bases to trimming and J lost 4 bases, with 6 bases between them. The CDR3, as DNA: TGTGCCAGCAGCTTATTCACATACAATGAGCAGTTCTTC. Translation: CASSLFTYNEQFF.

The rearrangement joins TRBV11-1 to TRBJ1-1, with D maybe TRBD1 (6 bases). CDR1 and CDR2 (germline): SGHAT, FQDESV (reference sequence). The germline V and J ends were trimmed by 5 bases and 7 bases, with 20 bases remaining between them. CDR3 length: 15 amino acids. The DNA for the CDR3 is TGTGCCAGCAGCCCCCGAAAGGGGGTTTCGGGTGAAGCTTTCTTT. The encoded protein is CASSPRKGVSGEAFF.